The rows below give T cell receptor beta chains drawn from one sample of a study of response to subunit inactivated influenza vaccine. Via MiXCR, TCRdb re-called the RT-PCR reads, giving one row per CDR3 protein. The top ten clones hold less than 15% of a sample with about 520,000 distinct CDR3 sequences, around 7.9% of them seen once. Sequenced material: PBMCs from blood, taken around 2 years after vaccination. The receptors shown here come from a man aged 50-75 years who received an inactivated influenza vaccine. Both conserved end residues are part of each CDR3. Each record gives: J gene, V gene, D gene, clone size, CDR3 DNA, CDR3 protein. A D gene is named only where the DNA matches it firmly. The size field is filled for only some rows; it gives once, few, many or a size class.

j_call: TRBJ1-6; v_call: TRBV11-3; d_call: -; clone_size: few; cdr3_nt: TGTGCCAGCAGCTTCGAAGTCCCGACGGGACTTTCGAATTCACCCCTCCACTTT; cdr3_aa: CASSFEVPTGLSNSPLHF
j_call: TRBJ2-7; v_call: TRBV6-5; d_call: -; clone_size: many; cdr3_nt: TGTGCCAGCAGTTACTCGCTCCAGGCAGGTACTGGCGAGCAGTACTTC; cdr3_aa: CASSYSLQAGTGEQYF
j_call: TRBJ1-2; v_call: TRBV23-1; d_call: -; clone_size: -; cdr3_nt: TGCGCCAGCAGTCACCCGGGACCCGCAACGAACGAGTGCTATGGCTACACCTTC; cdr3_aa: CASSHPGPATNECYGYTF
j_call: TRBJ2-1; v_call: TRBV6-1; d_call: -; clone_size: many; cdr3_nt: TGTGCCAGCAGTCCCGAACAGGGCAGGGTGCAGTTCTTC; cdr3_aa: CASSPEQGRVQFF
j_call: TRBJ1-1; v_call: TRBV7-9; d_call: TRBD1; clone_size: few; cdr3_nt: TGTGCCAGCAGCTTAGGGGACAGGGCCTTCCTGGGGGCTTTCTTT; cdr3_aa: CASSLGDRAFLGAFF
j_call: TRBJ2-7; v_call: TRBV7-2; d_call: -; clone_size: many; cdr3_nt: TGTGCCAGCAGCTACGGACAGAGCTACGAGCAGTACTTC; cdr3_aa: CASSYGQSYEQYF
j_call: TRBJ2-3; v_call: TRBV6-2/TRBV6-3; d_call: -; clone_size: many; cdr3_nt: TGTGCCAGCAGTTCTCTGACAGATACGCAGTATTTT; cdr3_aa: CASSSLTDTQYF
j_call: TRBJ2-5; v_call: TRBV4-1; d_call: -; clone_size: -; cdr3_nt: TGCGCCAGCAGCCTTACCGGGACAAGGGCTCGCTCGTTAGAGACCCAGTACTTC; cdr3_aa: CASSLTGTRARSLETQYF
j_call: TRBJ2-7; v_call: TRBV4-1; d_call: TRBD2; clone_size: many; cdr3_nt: TGCGCCAGCAGCCAAGATGATGGGGGGGCCTACGAGCAGTACTTC; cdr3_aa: CASSQDDGGAYEQYF
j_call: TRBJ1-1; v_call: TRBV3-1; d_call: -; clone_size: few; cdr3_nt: TGTGCCAGCAGCCAAGAAAGGAGAACTGAAGCTTTCTTT; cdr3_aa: CASSQERRTEAFF
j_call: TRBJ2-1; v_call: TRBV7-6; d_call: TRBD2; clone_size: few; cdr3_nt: TGTGCCAGCACTGCCACTAGCGGGACCTACAATGAGCAGTTCTTC; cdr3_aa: CASTATSGTYNEQFF
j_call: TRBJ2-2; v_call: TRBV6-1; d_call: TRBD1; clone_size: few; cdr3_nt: TGTGCCAGCAGCGGGACAGGGGATGCCGGGGAGCTGTTTTTT; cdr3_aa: CASSGTGDAGELFF
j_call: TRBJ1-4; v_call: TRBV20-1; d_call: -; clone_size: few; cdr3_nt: TGCAGTGCTAGAGCTGGGGTGAATGAAAAACTGTTTTTT; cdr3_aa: CSARAGVNEKLFF
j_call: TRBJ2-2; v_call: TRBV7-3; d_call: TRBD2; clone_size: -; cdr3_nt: TGTGCCAGCAGCTTAACATTTATTGGCGTTAATCCGGGACTAGCGGACCACACCGGGGAGCTGTTTTTT; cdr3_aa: CASSLTFIGVNPGLADHTGELFF
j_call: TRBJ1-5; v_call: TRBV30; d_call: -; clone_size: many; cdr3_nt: TGTGCCTGGAGTGCCCGGCACACCATAAATCAGCCCCAGCATTTT; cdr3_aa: CAWSARHTINQPQHF
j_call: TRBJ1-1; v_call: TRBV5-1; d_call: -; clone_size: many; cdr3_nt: TGCGCCAGCAGCTCGGCGAGGAACACTGAAGCTTTCTTT; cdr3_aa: CASSSARNTEAFF
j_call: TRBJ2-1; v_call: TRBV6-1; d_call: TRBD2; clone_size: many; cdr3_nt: TGTGCCAGCAGTACGGGACTAGTTAATGAGCAGTTCTTC; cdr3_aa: CASSTGLVNEQFF
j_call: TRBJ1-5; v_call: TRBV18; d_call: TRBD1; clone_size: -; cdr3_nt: TGTGCCAGCTCAAAAGGAGCAGGGGGAAGCAATCAGCCCCAGCATTTT; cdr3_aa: CASSKGAGGSNQPQHF
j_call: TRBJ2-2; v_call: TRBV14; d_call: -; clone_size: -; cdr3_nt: TGTGCCAGCAGTTACAGGGCGTCGAGCGGGGAGCTGTTTTTT; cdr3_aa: CASSYRASSGELFF
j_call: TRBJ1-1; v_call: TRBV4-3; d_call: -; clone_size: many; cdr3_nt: TGCGCCAGCAGCACTACCAGGGGAGAGAACACTGAAGCTTTCTTT; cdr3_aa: CASSTTRGENTEAFF
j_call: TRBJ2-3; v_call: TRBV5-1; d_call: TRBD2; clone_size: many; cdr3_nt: TGCGCCAGCAGCTTGGCAGGGACTAGCAATACGCAGTATTTT; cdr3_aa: CASSLAGTSNTQYF
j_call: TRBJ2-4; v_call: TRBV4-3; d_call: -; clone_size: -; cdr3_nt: TGCGCCAGCAGCCAGGGAAAAGAGCAACAAACCGGCATTCAGTACTTC; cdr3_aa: CASSQGKEQQTGIQYF
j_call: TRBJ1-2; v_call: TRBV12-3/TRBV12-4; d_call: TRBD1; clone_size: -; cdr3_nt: TGTGCCAGCAGACCTTGGGACAGCTTCTATGGCTACACCTTC; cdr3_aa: CASRPWDSFYGYTF
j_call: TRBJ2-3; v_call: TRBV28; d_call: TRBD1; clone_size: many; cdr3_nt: TGTGCCAGCAGTTTTCAGACAGGGGGCAAAGATACGCAGTATTTT; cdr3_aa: CASSFQTGGKDTQYF
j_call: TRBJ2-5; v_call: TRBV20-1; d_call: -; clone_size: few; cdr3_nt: TGCAGTGCTGTTGAGGTGGGGGGTTTAGAGACCCAGTACTTC; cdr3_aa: CSAVEVGGLETQYF
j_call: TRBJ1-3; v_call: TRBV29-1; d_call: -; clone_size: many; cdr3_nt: TGCAGCGTTGCAGAGAGCTCTGGAAACACCATATATTTT; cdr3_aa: CSVAESSGNTIYF
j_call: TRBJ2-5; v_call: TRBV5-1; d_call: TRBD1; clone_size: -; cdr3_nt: TGCGCCAGCAGCCCTCCGGGACAGGGGGCGCGGGAGACCCAGTACTTC; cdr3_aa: CASSPPGQGARETQYF
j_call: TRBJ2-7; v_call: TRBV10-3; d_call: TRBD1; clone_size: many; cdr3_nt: TGTGCCATCAATGGGGACAGGACGGGGGAGCAGTACTTC; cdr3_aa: CAINGDRTGEQYF
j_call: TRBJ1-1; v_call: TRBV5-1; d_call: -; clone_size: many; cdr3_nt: TGCGCCAGCAGCTTGTCTCAGTTCAGTACCACTGAAGCTTTCTTT; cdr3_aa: CASSLSQFSTTEAFF
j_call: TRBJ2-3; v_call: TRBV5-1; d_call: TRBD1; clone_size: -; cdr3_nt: TGCGCCAGCAGCAAGCCTCCGGGACAGATTTTCACAGATACGCAGTATTTT; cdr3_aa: CASSKPPGQIFTDTQYF
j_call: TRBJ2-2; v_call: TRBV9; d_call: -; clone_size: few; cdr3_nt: TGTGCCAGCAGCGCCACTGGCTCCTACACCGGGGAGCTGTTTTTT; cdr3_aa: CASSATGSYTGELFF
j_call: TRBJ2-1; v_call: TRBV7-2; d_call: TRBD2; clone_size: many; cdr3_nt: TGTGCCAGCAGTCGAGCGGGAGGACCCTACAATGAGCAGTTCTTC; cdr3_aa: CASSRAGGPYNEQFF
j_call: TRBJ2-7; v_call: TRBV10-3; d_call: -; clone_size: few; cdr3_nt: TGTGCCATCAGTGAGGGGCCCTCGAAGGTCGGCGAGCAGTACTTC; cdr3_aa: CAISEGPSKVGEQYF
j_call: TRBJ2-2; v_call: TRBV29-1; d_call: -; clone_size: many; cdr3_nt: TGCAGCGTCCGGATTTCTAGCCACGGGGAGCTGTTTTTT; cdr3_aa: CSVRISSHGELFF
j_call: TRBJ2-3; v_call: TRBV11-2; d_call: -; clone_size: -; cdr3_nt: TGTGCCAGCAGCTCGATGCGAAAGACTACTAGCACAGATACGCAGTATTTT; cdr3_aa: CASSSMRKTTSTDTQYF
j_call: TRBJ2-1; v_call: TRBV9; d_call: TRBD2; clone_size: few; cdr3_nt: TGTGCCAGCAGCGCATCCGGGGGGAACTCCTACAATGAGCAGTTCTTC; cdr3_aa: CASSASGGNSYNEQFF
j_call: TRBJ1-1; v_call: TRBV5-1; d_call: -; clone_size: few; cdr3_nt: TGCGCCAGCAGCCCCAGAGGGAACTTGAACACTGAAGCTTTCTTT; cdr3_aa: CASSPRGNLNTEAFF
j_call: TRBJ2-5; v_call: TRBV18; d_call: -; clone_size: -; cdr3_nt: TGTGCCAGCTCACCCGGGACGGTGCTCTCGGGCCAGTACTTC; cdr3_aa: CASSPGTVLSGQYF
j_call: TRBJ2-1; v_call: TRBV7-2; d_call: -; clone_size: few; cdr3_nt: TGTGCCAGCAGCCTGGGGCGGTGGGATGAGCAGTTCTTC; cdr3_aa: CASSLGRWDEQFF
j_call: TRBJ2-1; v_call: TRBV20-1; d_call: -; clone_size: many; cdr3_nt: TGCAGTGCTAGAGTTCCTTTGGGGAACTCCTACAATGAGCAGTTCTTC; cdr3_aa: CSARVPLGNSYNEQFF
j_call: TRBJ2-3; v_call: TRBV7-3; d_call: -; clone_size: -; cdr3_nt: TGTGCCAGCAGCGGGGGGGGCGGTACGCAGTATTTT; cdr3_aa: CASSGGGGTQYF
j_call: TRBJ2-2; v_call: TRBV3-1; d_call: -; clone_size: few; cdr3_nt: TGTGCCAGCAGCCAAGGACACAGCACCGGGGAGCTGTTTTTT; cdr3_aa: CASSQGHSTGELFF
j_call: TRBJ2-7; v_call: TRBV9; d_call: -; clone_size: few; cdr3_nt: TGTGCCAGCAGCGTTCGTCCGGACGGGGGCGAGCAGTACTTC; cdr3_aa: CASSVRPDGGEQYF
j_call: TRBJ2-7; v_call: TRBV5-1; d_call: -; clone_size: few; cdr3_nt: TGCGCCAGCAGCCCTCGGGTGGACCAGGACGAGCAGTACTTC; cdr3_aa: CASSPRVDQDEQYF
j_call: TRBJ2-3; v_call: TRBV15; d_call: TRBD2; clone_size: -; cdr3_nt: TGTGCCACCAGCAGAACCGGGACTAGCGAAGATACGCAGTATTTT; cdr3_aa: CATSRTGTSEDTQYF
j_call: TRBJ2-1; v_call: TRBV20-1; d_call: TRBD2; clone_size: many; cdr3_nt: TGCAGTGCTAGAGATACTAGCGGGAGGATCTACAATGAGCAGTTCTTC; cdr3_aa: CSARDTSGRIYNEQFF
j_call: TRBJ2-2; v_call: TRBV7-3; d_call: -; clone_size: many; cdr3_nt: TGTGCCAGCAGCTTAACAGGGGATATGTATACCGGGGAGCTGTTTTTT; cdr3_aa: CASSLTGDMYTGELFF
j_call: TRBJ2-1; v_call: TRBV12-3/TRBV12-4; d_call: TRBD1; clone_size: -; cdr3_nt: TGTGCCAGCAGTTTAAACACAGGGGCGCCTGAGCAGTTCTTC; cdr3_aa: CASSLNTGAPEQFF